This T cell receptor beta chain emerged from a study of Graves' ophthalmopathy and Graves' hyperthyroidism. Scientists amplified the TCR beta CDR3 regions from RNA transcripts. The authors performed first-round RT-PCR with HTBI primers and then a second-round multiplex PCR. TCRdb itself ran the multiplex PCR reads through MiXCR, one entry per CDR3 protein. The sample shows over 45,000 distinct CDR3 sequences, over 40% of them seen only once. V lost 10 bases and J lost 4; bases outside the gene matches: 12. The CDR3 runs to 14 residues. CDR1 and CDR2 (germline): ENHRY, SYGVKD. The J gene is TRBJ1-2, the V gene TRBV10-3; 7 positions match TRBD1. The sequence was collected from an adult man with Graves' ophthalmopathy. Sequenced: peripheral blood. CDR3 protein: CASSRGAGGYGYTF. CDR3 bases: TGTGCCAGCAGCCGTGGGGCAGGGGGCTATGGCTACACCTTC.